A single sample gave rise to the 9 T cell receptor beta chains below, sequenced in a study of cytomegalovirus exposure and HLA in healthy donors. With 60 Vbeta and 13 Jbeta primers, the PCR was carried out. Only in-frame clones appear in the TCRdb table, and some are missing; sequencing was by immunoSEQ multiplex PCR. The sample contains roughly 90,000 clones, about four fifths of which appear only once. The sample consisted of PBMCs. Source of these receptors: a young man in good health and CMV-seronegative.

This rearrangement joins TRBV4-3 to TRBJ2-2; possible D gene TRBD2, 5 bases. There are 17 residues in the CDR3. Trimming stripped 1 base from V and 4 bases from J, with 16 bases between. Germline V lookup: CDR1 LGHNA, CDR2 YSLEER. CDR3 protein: CASSQVVASTGTGELFF. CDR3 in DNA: TGCGCCAGCAGCCAAGTGGTGGCTAGCACGGGCACCGGGGAGCTGTTTTTT.

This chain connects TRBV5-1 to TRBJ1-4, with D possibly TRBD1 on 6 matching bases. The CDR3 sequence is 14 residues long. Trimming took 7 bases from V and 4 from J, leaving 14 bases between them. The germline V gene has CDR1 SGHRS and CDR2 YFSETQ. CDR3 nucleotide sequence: TGCGCCAGCGGTGGGGGCGCGGATAATGAAAAACTGTTTTTT. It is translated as CASGGGADNEKLFF.

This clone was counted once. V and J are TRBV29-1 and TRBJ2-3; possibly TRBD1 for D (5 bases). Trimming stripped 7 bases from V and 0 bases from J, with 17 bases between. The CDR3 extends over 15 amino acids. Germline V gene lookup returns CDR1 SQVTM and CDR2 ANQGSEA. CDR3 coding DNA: TGCAGCGCCCGTAGGGGCCTGGGGAGCACAGATACGCAGTATTTT. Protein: CSARRGLGSTDTQYF.

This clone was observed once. CDR3 residues: CASRLAQLADSTDTQYF. The DNA for the CDR3 is TGTGCAAGTCGCTTAGCCCAACTAGCGGATAGCACAGATACGCAGTATTTT. This sequence joins TRBV12-2 and TRBJ2-3; the D call of TRBD2 is as the table states it, not checked on the DNA. TRBV12-2 is a pseudogene segment. The CDR3 has 17 amino acids.

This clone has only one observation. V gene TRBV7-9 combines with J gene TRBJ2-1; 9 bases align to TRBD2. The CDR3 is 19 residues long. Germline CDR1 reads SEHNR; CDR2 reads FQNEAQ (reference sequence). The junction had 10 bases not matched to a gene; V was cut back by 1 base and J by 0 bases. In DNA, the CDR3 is TGTGCCAGCAGCTTAGTGAGGGCTAGCGGGAAGAGCTCCTACAATGAGCAGTTCTTC. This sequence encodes CASSLVRASGKSSYNEQFF.

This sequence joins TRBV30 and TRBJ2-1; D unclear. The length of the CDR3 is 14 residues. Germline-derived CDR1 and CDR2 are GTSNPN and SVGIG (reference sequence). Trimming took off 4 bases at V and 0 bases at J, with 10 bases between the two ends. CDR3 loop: CAWNPGRSYNEQFF. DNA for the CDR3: TGTGCCTGGAACCCTGGCCGCTCCTACAATGAGCAGTTCTTC.

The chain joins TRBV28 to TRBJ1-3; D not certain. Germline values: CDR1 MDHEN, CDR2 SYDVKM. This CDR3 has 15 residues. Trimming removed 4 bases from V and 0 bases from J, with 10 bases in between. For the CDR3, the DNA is TGTGCCAGCAGTTCCAGTGGCCTCTCTGGAAACACCATATATTTT. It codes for CASSSSGLSGNTIYF.

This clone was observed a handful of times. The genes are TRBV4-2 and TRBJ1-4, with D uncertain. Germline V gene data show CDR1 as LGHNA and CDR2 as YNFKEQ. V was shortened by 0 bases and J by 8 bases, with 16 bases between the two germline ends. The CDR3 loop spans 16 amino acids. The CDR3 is CASSQDPGRREEKLFF. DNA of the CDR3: TGTGCCAGCAGCCAAGATCCGGGGAGGAGGGAAGAAAAACTGTTTTTT.

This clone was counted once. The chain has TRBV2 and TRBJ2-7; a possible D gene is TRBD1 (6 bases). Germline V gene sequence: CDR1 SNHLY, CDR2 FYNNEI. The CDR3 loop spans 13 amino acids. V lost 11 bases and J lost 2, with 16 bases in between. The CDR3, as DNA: TGTGCCGGGGGCCGGGATGTCGCCTACGAGCAGTACTTC. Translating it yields CAGGRDVAYEQYF.